These T cell receptor beta chains were read from a single sample in a study of beta chain features in type 1 diabetes. Only in-frame clones appear in the TCRdb table, and some are missing; sequencing was by immunoSEQ multiplex PCR. The sample gives hundreds of thousands of clones, around an eighth of which show up once; around 0.015% is in the top ten. Material: naive CD4+ T cells from blood. These receptors were collected from a man aged 18 to 35 in good health. The CDR3 runs from the conserved cysteine through the conserved F or W. D genes are given only for firm matches. Only part of the rows carry a size: once, few, many, or a class if the clone is expanded.

j_call: TRBJ2-5
d_call: TRBD2
clone_size: few
v_call: TRBV27
cdr3_aa: CASSPTGTSGRGGETQYF
cdr3_nt: TGTGCCAGCAGCCCCACCGGGACTAGCGGGAGGGGGGGGGAGACCCAGTACTTC

j_call: TRBJ1-4
d_call: -
clone_size: -
v_call: TRBV11-1
cdr3_aa: CASSSFEKLFF
cdr3_nt: TGTGCCAGCAGCTCCTTTGAAAAACTGTTTTTT

j_call: TRBJ1-6
d_call: TRBD1
clone_size: few
v_call: TRBV7-2
cdr3_aa: CASSLPGGRASSPLHF
cdr3_nt: TGTGCCAGCAGCTTACCAGGGGGACGGGCATCGTCACCTCTCCACTTT

j_call: TRBJ2-2
d_call: TRBD1
clone_size: -
v_call: TRBV15
cdr3_aa: CATSRVRDRGTGELFF
cdr3_nt: TGTGCCACCAGCAGAGTCCGGGACAGGGGGACCGGGGAGCTGTTTTTT

j_call: TRBJ2-1
d_call: -
clone_size: -
v_call: TRBV30
cdr3_aa: CAWRAARSRVTYNEQFF
cdr3_nt: TGTGCCTGGAGAGCGGCCCGATCGCGGGTGACCTACAATGAGCAGTTCTTC

j_call: TRBJ2-7
d_call: TRBD2
clone_size: -
v_call: TRBV7-9
cdr3_aa: CASSLGSGREGEQYF
cdr3_nt: TGTGCCAGCAGCTTAGGAAGCGGGAGAGAGGGCGAGCAGTACTTC

j_call: TRBJ2-1
d_call: TRBD2
clone_size: few
v_call: TRBV11-2
cdr3_aa: CASSATSGGANEQFF
cdr3_nt: TGTGCCAGCAGCGCAACTAGCGGGGGGGCCAATGAGCAGTTCTTC

j_call: TRBJ2-5
d_call: TRBD1
clone_size: few
v_call: TRBV7-2
cdr3_aa: CASSRRGQETQYF
cdr3_nt: TGTGCCAGCAGCCGCAGGGGGCAAGAGACCCAGTACTTC

j_call: TRBJ1-2
d_call: -
clone_size: -
v_call: TRBV7-2
cdr3_aa: CASSSPSGSYGYTF
cdr3_nt: TGTGCCAGCAGCTCCCCGTCGGGTAGCTATGGCTACACCTTC

j_call: TRBJ1-2
d_call: TRBD1
clone_size: few
v_call: TRBV6-5
cdr3_aa: CASRTGSEQNGYTF
cdr3_nt: TGTGCCAGTAGGACAGGTTCGGAGCAGAATGGCTACACCTTC

j_call: TRBJ1-1
d_call: TRBD1
clone_size: few
v_call: TRBV7-2
cdr3_aa: CASSLKGGSGTEAFF
cdr3_nt: TGTGCCAGCAGCTTAAAAGGGGGCTCGGGCACTGAAGCTTTCTTT

j_call: TRBJ1-5
d_call: TRBD1
clone_size: -
v_call: TRBV9
cdr3_aa: CASSGDRMDQPQHF
cdr3_nt: TGTGCCAGCAGCGGGGACAGGATGGATCAGCCCCAGCATTTT

j_call: TRBJ2-1
d_call: TRBD1
clone_size: few
v_call: TRBV14
cdr3_aa: CASSQAGTGYWNEQFF
cdr3_nt: TGTGCCAGCAGCCAAGCCGGGACAGGGTATTGGAATGAGCAGTTCTTC

j_call: TRBJ2-7
d_call: -
clone_size: -
v_call: TRBV28
cdr3_aa: CASSLAGAQTYEQYF
cdr3_nt: TGTGCCAGCAGTTTAGCAGGGGCTCAGACCTACGAGCAGTACTTC

j_call: TRBJ2-3
d_call: TRBD2
clone_size: few
v_call: TRBV10-3
cdr3_aa: CATLPTSGETQYF
cdr3_nt: TGTGCCACCCTACCCACTAGCGGGGAGACGCAGTATTTT

j_call: TRBJ2-3
d_call: -
clone_size: few
v_call: TRBV7-3
cdr3_aa: CASSPGGTGITDTQYF
cdr3_nt: TGTGCCAGCAGCCCTGGGGGGACTGGGATCACAGATACGCAGTATTTT

j_call: TRBJ1-1
d_call: TRBD1
clone_size: few
v_call: TRBV30
cdr3_aa: CAWIQDRGSYEAFF
cdr3_nt: TGTGCCTGGATTCAGGACAGGGGAAGTTATGAAGCTTTCTTT

j_call: TRBJ2-3
d_call: -
clone_size: -
v_call: TRBV9
cdr3_aa: CASSVGGQIFTDTQYF
cdr3_nt: TGTGCCAGCAGCGTAGGAGGTCAGATATTCACAGATACGCAGTATTTT

j_call: TRBJ2-7
d_call: TRBD1
clone_size: -
v_call: TRBV27
cdr3_aa: CASSPRGRWNEQYF
cdr3_nt: TGTGCCAGCAGTCCTAGGGGGCGTTGGAACGAGCAGTACTTC

j_call: TRBJ2-1
d_call: -
clone_size: -
v_call: TRBV9
cdr3_aa: CASSWITTGNEQFF
cdr3_nt: TGTGCCAGCAGCTGGATCACGACGGGCAATGAGCAGTTCTTC

j_call: TRBJ1-1
d_call: -
clone_size: -
v_call: TRBV7-3
cdr3_aa: CASSLPGAGVDTEAFF
cdr3_nt: TGTGCCAGCAGCTTACCAGGGGCGGGGGTGGACACTGAAGCTTTCTTT

j_call: TRBJ2-1
d_call: TRBD1
clone_size: -
v_call: TRBV27
cdr3_aa: CASSLRTGGIEQFF
cdr3_nt: TGTGCCAGCAGCCTTCGGACAGGGGGCATTGAGCAGTTCTTC

j_call: TRBJ1-5
d_call: -
clone_size: few
v_call: TRBV19
cdr3_aa: CASSPLYQGSQPQHF
cdr3_nt: TGTGCCAGTAGTCCTCTGTACCAGGGCAGCCAGCCCCAGCATTTT

j_call: TRBJ2-5
d_call: -
clone_size: few
v_call: TRBV9
cdr3_aa: CASSVGGGEETQYF
cdr3_nt: TGTGCCAGCAGCGTAGGAGGAGGGGAGGAGACCCAGTACTTC

j_call: TRBJ2-7
d_call: -
clone_size: -
v_call: TRBV28
cdr3_aa: CASWGLRPRRGYEQYF
cdr3_nt: TGTGCCAGTTGGGGACTCCGACCCCGGAGGGGATACGAGCAGTACTTC

j_call: TRBJ2-5
d_call: TRBD2
clone_size: few
v_call: TRBV5-4
cdr3_aa: CASSLWGGETQYF
cdr3_nt: TGTGCCAGCAGCTTGTGGGGGGGGGAGACCCAGTACTTC

j_call: TRBJ1-6
d_call: TRBD1
clone_size: -
v_call: TRBV28
cdr3_aa: CASRGQGAPNSPLHF
cdr3_nt: TGTGCCAGCAGGGGACAGGGGGCGCCTAATTCACCCCTCCACTTT

j_call: TRBJ2-3
d_call: -
clone_size: few
v_call: TRBV28
cdr3_aa: CASSLKGDTQYF
cdr3_nt: TGTGCCAGCAGTTTAAAGGGGGATACGCAGTATTTT

j_call: TRBJ2-1
d_call: -
clone_size: few
v_call: TRBV6-5
cdr3_aa: CASKGLQYNEQFF
cdr3_nt: TGTGCCAGCAAGGGACTTCAATACAATGAGCAGTTCTTC

j_call: TRBJ2-7
d_call: TRBD2
clone_size: -
v_call: TRBV6-5
cdr3_aa: CASSYSIWTSGYEQYF
cdr3_nt: TGTGCCAGCAGTTACTCGATTTGGACTAGCGGATACGAGCAGTACTTC

j_call: TRBJ1-4
d_call: TRBD1
clone_size: few
v_call: TRBV7-6
cdr3_aa: CASSPRPGQRNEKLFF
cdr3_nt: TGTGCCAGCAGCCCACGGCCGGGACAGAGGAATGAAAAACTGTTTTTT

j_call: TRBJ2-7
d_call: TRBD1
clone_size: -
v_call: TRBV10-3
cdr3_aa: CAISARRDRGLNEQYF
cdr3_nt: TGTGCCATCAGCGCACGCCGGGACAGGGGGTTGAACGAGCAGTACTTC

j_call: TRBJ2-3
d_call: TRBD2
clone_size: few
v_call: TRBV28
cdr3_aa: CAINPGLGTDTQYF
cdr3_nt: TGTGCCATCAATCCGGGACTAGGCACAGATACGCAGTATTTT

j_call: TRBJ1-2
d_call: -
clone_size: -
v_call: TRBV6-5
cdr3_aa: CASSLSANYGYTF
cdr3_nt: TGTGCCAGCAGCCTTTCAGCTAACTATGGCTACACCTTC

j_call: TRBJ2-7
d_call: -
clone_size: few
v_call: TRBV5-4
cdr3_aa: CASSSRGNSEQYF
cdr3_nt: TGTGCCAGCAGCTCCAGGGGTAACTCCGAGCAGTACTTC

j_call: TRBJ2-2
d_call: TRBD1
clone_size: -
v_call: TRBV4-2
cdr3_aa: CASSQEVRTGPTGELFF
cdr3_nt: TGTGCCAGCAGCCAGGAGGTCAGGACAGGGCCAACCGGGGAGCTGTTTTTT

j_call: TRBJ2-7
d_call: TRBD1
clone_size: -
v_call: TRBV18
cdr3_aa: CASSPGQGEQYF
cdr3_nt: TGTGCCAGCTCACCTGGACAGGGCGAGCAGTACTTC

j_call: TRBJ1-6
d_call: -
clone_size: few
v_call: TRBV5-1
cdr3_aa: CASSIGQLNSPLHF
cdr3_nt: TGCGCCAGCAGCATTGGACAGCTAAATTCACCCCTCCACTTT

j_call: TRBJ1-2
d_call: -
clone_size: -
v_call: TRBV6-5
cdr3_aa: CASSYSFATANYGYTF
cdr3_nt: TGTGCCAGCAGTTACTCCTTCGCAACGGCTAACTATGGCTACACCTTC

j_call: TRBJ1-4
d_call: -
clone_size: -
v_call: TRBV27
cdr3_aa: CASSAQGLTFDEKLFF
cdr3_nt: TGTGCCAGCAGTGCTCAGGGATTAACGTTTGATGAAAAACTGTTTTTT

j_call: TRBJ2-5
d_call: -
clone_size: few
v_call: TRBV2
cdr3_aa: CASSVKTQYF
cdr3_nt: TGTGCCAGCAGTGTTAAGACCCAGTACTTC